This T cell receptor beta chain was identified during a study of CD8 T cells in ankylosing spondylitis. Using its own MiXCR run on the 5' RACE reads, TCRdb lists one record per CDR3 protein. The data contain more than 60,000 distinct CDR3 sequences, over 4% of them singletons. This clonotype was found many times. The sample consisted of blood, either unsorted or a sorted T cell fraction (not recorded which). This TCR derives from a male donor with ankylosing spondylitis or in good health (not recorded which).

CDR3 bases: TGTGCCAGCAGGTCCCAGGGGGACAGGGGCCTCGATCAGCCCCAGCATTTT. The encoded protein is CASRSQGDRGLDQPQHF. The genes are TRBV7-4 and TRBJ1-5; TRBD1 agrees at 10 bases. Germline V gene sequence: CDR1 SGHVT, CDR2 SQSDAQ. The CDR3 contains 17 residues. With 6 bases clipped from V and 5 bases from J, the junction kept 13 bases outside the gene matches. The full variable domain, with the rest looked up from reference TRBV7-4 and TRBJ1-5, is GAGVSQSPRYKVAKRGRDVALRCDSISGHVTLYWYRQTLGQGSEVLTYSQSDAQRDKSGRPSGRFSAERPERSVSTLKIQRTEQGDSAVYLCASRSQGDRGLDQPQHFGDGTRLSIL.